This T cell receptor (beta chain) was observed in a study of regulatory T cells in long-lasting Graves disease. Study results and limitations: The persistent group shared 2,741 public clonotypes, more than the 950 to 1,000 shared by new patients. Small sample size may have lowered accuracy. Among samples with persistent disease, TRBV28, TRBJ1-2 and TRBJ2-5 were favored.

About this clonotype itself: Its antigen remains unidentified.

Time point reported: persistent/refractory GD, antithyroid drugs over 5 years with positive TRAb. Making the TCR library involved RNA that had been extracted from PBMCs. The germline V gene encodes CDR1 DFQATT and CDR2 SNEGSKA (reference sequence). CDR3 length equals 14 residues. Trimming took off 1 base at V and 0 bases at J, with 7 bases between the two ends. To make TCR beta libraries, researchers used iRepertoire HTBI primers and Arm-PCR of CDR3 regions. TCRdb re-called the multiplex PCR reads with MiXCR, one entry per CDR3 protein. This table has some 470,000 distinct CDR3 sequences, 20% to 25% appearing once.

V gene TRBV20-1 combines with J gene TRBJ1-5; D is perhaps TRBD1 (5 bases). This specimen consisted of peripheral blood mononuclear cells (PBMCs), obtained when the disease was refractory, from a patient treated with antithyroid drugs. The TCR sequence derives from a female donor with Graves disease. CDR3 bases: TGCAGTGCTAGAGGGGGGTCTAGCAATCAGCCCCAGCATTTT. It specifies CSARGGSSNQPQHF.